This passage covers 6 T cell receptor beta chains from one sample sequenced in a study of multiple sclerosis patients with progressive multifocal leukoencephalopathy. Assay: immunoSEQ multiplex PCR; the TCRdb copy retains only in-frame clones and omits some. The sample lists some 31,000 clones, 85% to 90% occurring once. Time point denoted: more than 5 months of natalizumab therapy. The sequences come from PBMCs, collected from a patient treated with natalizumab. The receptors were gathered from a human donor with multiple sclerosis.

This clone was counted once. The V and J genes are TRBV6-5 and TRBJ1-2; a weak D match, TRBD1 (6 bases). Germline CDR1 MNHEY, CDR2 SVGAGI. V was shortened by 4 bases and J by 3 bases, with 12 bases between the two germline ends. CDR3 length: 14 amino acids. The CDR3 DNA sequence: TGTGCCAGCAGTTCCGGACAGAGGGACTATGGCTACACCTTC. Translating it yields CASSSGQRDYGYTF.

The chain couples TRBV4-3 to TRBJ1-1; no reliable D call. This CDR3 comprises 13 residues. The V gene lost 0 bases and the J gene lost 4 bases, with 6 bases spanning the gap. Germline-derived CDR1 and CDR2 are LGHNA and YSLEER. Here the CDR3 DNA reads TGCGCCAGCAGCCAAGAATGGTCCACTGAAGCTTTCTTT. Translation gives CASSQEWSTEAFF.

This rearrangement joins TRBV11-1 to TRBJ2-7, with D perhaps TRBD2 (6 bases). The germline V gene has CDR1 SGHAT and CDR2 FQDESV (reference sequence). V was cut by 4 bases and J by 5 bases, with 18 bases left in between. The CDR3 is made up of 15 amino acids. As DNA, the CDR3 is TGTGCCAGCAGCTCCGGCGGGACGGGAGCCCACGAGCAGTACTTC. Amino acids: CASSSGGTGAHEQYF.

The chain uses TRBV4-1 and TRBJ1-1; the D is unclear. V dropped 0 bases and J dropped 5 bases, with 7 bases sitting between them. The CDR3 has 13 amino acids. Looked up from germline, CDR1 is MGHRA and CDR2 is YSYEKL. For the CDR3, the DNA is TGCGCCAGCAGCCAAGAAAGGAAAACTGAAGCTTTCTTT. It is translated as CASSQERKTEAFF.

The chain couples TRBV9 to TRBJ1-3, with D perhaps TRBD1 (6 bases). Germline V gives CDR1 SGDLS, CDR2 YYNGEE. The ends were cut back, 1 base at V and 0 bases at J, with 8 bases in the middle. The CDR3 has 15 residues. For the CDR3, the DNA is TGTGCCAGCAGCGTAACAGGGACCTCTGGAAACACCATATATTTT. This gives the protein CASSVTGTSGNTIYF.

The chain combines TRBV5-8 with TRBJ1-5; perhaps TRBD1 as D (6 bases). The V and J ends lost 1 base and 7 bases respectively, with 15 bases between them. This CDR3 is 15 amino acids long. The germline gives CDR1 SGHTS, CDR2 YDEGEE. Here the CDR3 DNA reads TGTGCCAGCAGCTTGTTCAGGGGAAGAGGCCAGCCCCAGCATTTT. It yields the protein CASSLFRGRGQPQHF.